A single sample is the source of the 8 T cell receptor beta chains below, sequenced in a study of T cell changes during pregnancy in multiple sclerosis. Assay used: immunoSEQ multiplex PCR; TCRdb lists only in-frame clones, some missing. The top ten clones hold over 1.5% of a sample with around 65,000 clones, over 75% of them seen once. The sequencing here drew on peripheral blood, taken in the first trimester of pregnancy. The receptors here all came from a female donor with multiple sclerosis, enrolled in a pregnancy study.

This clone was counted a few times. The V gene is TRBV11-2, the J gene TRBJ2-2; 10 bases are a match to TRBD1. The CDR3 runs to 15 residues. Germline V gives CDR1 SGHAT, CDR2 FQNNGV. The J segment lost 7 bases and the V segment lost 10 bases, leaving 12 bases of the junction unmatched. The CDR3 DNA reads as TGTGCCACTGTCCGGGACAGGGGAAGGGGCGGGGAGCTGTTTTTT. Encoded protein: CATVRDRGRGGELFF.

V and J are TRBV28 and TRBJ1-4; TRBD1 might be the D (6 bases). Germline V gene sequence: CDR1 MDHEN, CDR2 SYDVKM. Trimming left V 3 bases short and J 2 bases short, with 13 bases between. The CDR3 has 16 residues. For the CDR3, the DNA is TGTGCCAGCAGTTTGTACAGGGTGTACACTAATGAAAAACTGTTTTTT. Its translation: CASSLYRVYTNEKLFF.

V is TRBV2 and J is TRBJ2-7; 8 bases fit TRBD1. The CDR3 is 15 residues long. CDR1 and CDR2 (germline): SNHLY, FYNNEI. Trimming at V came to 3 bases and at J to 4 bases, leaving 8 bases not matched to a gene. The CDR3 is CASSERQGAFYEQYF. The CDR3 region has the DNA TGTGCCAGCAGTGAGCGGCAGGGGGCATTTTACGAGCAGTACTTC.

V is TRBV5-1 and J is TRBJ2-5, with TRBD2 matching over 8 bases. V shed 2 bases, J shed 9 bases, and the junction held 6 bases outside the gene matches. The CDR3 is made up of 13 amino acids. Germline loops: CDR1 SGHRS, CDR2 YFSETQ. This CDR3 is CASSLREGGAQYF. The CDR3 DNA reads TGCGCCAGCAGCTTACGGGAGGGCGGGGCCCAGTACTTC.

The chain links TRBV11-2 to TRBJ1-5, with 7 bases matching TRBD1. This CDR3 comprises 13 residues. Unmatched junction bases numbered 3, after V lost 6 bases and J lost 4 bases. Germline values: CDR1 SGHAT, CDR2 FQNNGV. The CDR3 bases are TGTGCCAGCAGTACAGGGGCAAATCAGCCCCAGCATTTT. It codes for CASSTGANQPQHF.

The CDR3 region is CATRRDRVPGGYTF. The CDR3 DNA reads TGTGCCACCCGACGGGACAGGGTTCCGGGTGGCTACACCTTC. This sequence joins TRBV5-5 and TRBJ1-2; 9 nucleotides match TRBD1. Germline CDR1 is SGHKS and CDR2 is YYEKEE (reference sequence). The CDR3 covers 14 residues. The junction had 13 bases not matched to a gene; V was cut back by 9 bases and J by 7 bases.

The chain uses TRBV7-3 and TRBJ2-1, with TRBD1 identical over 7 bases. CDR3 length: 16 residues. Unmatched junction bases numbered 12, after V lost 5 bases and J lost 5 bases. In germline, CDR1 is SGHTA, CDR2 FQGTGA. In nucleotides, the CDR3 is TGTGCCAGCAGCCGCAGGGGGTCGGGTCGAGACAATGAGCAGTTCTTC. Protein product: CASSRRGSGRDNEQFF.

The rearrangement links TRBV11-2 to TRBJ2-7, with 9 positions matching TRBD2. V lost 4 bases, J lost 3 bases, and 13 bases stayed unmatched. Per germline, CDR1 SGHAT and CDR2 FQNNGV. The CDR3 loop spans 17 amino acids. CDR3 loop: CASSSLHSGSESYEQYF. Here the CDR3 DNA reads TGTGCCAGCAGCTCGCTACATAGCGGGAGTGAAAGCTACGAGCAGTACTTC.